What follows are 17 T cell receptor beta chains derived from one specimen sequenced in a study of blood T cell repertoires in COVID-19. Only in-frame clones appear in the TCRdb table, and some are missing; sequencing was by immunoSEQ multiplex PCR. The sample gives 210,000 or so clones, roughly 82% of which show up once; approximately 12% is in the top ten. Sequencing input: peripheral blood. These receptors originate from a woman aged 35 to 49 with acute or convalescent COVID-19.

This rearrangement joins TRBV5-6 to TRBJ2-7; D gene uncertain. V lost 2 bases and J 6 bases, leaving 9 bases between the germline ends. The CDR3 consists of 12 residues. Per germline, CDR1 SGHDT and CDR2 YYEEEE. The CDR3 region has the DNA TGTGCCAGCAGCTTTGTCGCCGGCGAGCAGTACTTC. Residues: CASSFVAGEQYF. The full variable domain, in which reference TRBV5-6 and TRBJ2-7 provide the parts outside the CDR3, is DAGVTQSPTHLIKTRGQQVTLRCSPKSGHDTVSWYQQALGQGPQFIFQYYEEEERQRGNFPDRFSGHQFPNYSSELNVNALLLGDSALYLCASSFVAGEQYFGPGTRLTVT.

The chain has TRBV5-6 and TRBJ1-5; D is ambiguous. V gave up 4 bases and J gave up 10 bases, with 12 bases separating them. This CDR3 comprises 12 residues. Germline V gene sequence: CDR1 SGHDT, CDR2 YYEEEE. The CDR3 DNA sequence: TGTGCCAGCAGCATACGGGAAACTCCCCAGCATTTT. Translation gives CASSIRETPQHF.

The gene calls are TRBV7-9 and TRBJ1-2; 7 bases fit TRBD1. Germline CDR1 is SEHNR and CDR2 is FQNEAQ (reference sequence). V was pared by 5 bases and J by 4 bases, with 7 bases of the junction left unmatched. The CDR3 runs 14 residues. The CDR3 loop is CASSTRQGPYGYTF. CDR3 nucleotide sequence: TGTGCCAGCAGCACCCGACAGGGACCCTATGGCTACACCTTC.

The J gene is TRBJ2-7, the V gene TRBV5-1; 8 nucleotides align to TRBD1. This CDR3 contains 15 residues. Germline V gene data show CDR1 as SGHRS and CDR2 as YFSETQ. Trimming removed 0 bases from V and 3 bases from J; junction bases left unmatched: 5. DNA of the CDR3: TGCGCCAGCAGCTTGGCCGGGACAGGCCTCTACGAGCAGTACTTC. This encodes CASSLAGTGLYEQYF.

This chain connects TRBV19 to TRBJ2-7; 7 bases map to TRBD2. Germline CDR1 and CDR2: LNHDA and SQIVND (reference sequence). The V segment lost 5 bases and the J segment 5 bases; nucleotides outside the gene matches: 9. The CDR3 runs 14 residues. CDR3 sequence reads: CASSPWGGNHEQYF. In nucleotides, the CDR3 is TGTGCCAGTAGTCCTTGGGGAGGGAACCACGAGCAGTACTTC.

This sequence joins TRBV7-3 and TRBJ1-5; 9 nucleotides line up with TRBD1. This CDR3 is built from 15 residues. Looked up from germline, CDR1 is SGHTA and CDR2 is FQGTGA. The ends lost 5 bases at V and 3 bases at J; junction bases unmatched: 5. CDR3 region: CASSPTGGYNQPQHF. The CDR3 nucleotides read TGTGCCAGCAGCCCCACAGGGGGCTACAATCAGCCCCAGCATTTT.

This clone appeared a few times. The V call is TRBV11-2, the J call TRBJ1-2; tentatively, D is TRBD1 (5 bases). Germline loops: CDR1 SGHAT, CDR2 FQNNGV. Trimming cost V 5 bases and J 4 bases, with 17 bases left between them. The CDR3 covers 15 residues. The DNA for the CDR3 is TGTGCCAGCAGCCAGGACTCGGGGGTCCCCTATGGCTACACCTTC. Amino acids: CASSQDSGVPYGYTF.

The chain uses TRBV27 and TRBJ2-1; 8 nucleotides line up with TRBD2. CDR1 and CDR2 from the germline V gene are MNHEY and SMNVEV (reference sequence). The junction had 5 bases not matched to a gene; V was cut back by 8 bases and J by 2 bases. The CDR3 has 14 residues. The CDR3, as DNA: TGTGCCAGCCTTGCGGGGGGAGCCTACAATGAGCAGTTCTTC. It codes for CASLAGGAYNEQFF.

This chain connects TRBV18 to TRBJ1-6, with TRBD1 matching over 8 bases. Trimming removed 3 bases from V and 6 bases from J; junction bases left unmatched: 1. Germline CDR1 and CDR2: KGHSH and LQKENI. The CDR3 covers 14 residues. The CDR3 sequence: CASSPDRVNSPLHF. CDR3 bases: TGTGCCAGCTCACCGGACAGGGTTAATTCACCCCTCCACTTT. The whole variable domain, filled in from reference TRBV18 and TRBJ1-6, reads NAGVMQNPRHLVRRRGQEARLRCSPMKGHSHVYWYRQLPEEGLKFMVYLQKENIIDESGMPKERFSAEFPKEGPSILRIQQVVRGDSAAYFCASSPDRVNSPLHFGNGTRLTVT.

The CDR3 DNA is TGTGCCAGCAGCTACCGGGACAGGGGTCAGCCCCAGCATTTT. Translated, it gives CASSYRDRGQPQHF. V usage is TRBV7-2 and J usage is TRBJ1-5; 10 nucleotides line up with TRBD1. V trimming: 4 bases; J trimming: 6 bases; junction bases outside the gene matches: 3. This CDR3 has 14 amino acids. CDR1 and CDR2 (germline): SGHTA, FQGNSA.

The chain recombines TRBV6-6 with TRBJ2-1; perhaps TRBD2 as D (6 bases). Germline CDR1 MNHNY, CDR2 SVGAGI (reference sequence). CDR3 length: 19 residues. Trimming pared 5 bases from V and 0 bases from J, leaving 23 bases between. The CDR3 region is CASSPRVRVTGDSYNEQFF. CDR3 nucleotides: TGTGCCAGCAGTCCCAGGGTTCGGGTAACGGGGGACTCCTACAATGAGCAGTTCTTC.

The chain employs TRBV11-2 and TRBJ1-2; 7 nucleotides match TRBD1. The V gene's germline CDR1 is SGHAT and CDR2 FQNNGV. The CDR3 has 14 amino acids. Unmatched junction bases numbered 6, after V lost 4 bases and J lost 4 bases. In nucleotides, the CDR3 is TGTGCCAGCAGCTCCAGACAGGGTAGCTATGGCTACACCTTC. It yields the protein CASSSRQGSYGYTF. The whole variable domain, filled in from reference TRBV11-2 and TRBJ1-2, reads EAGVAQSPRYKIIEKRQSVAFWCNPISGHATLYWYQQILGQGPKLLIQFQNNGVVDDSQLPKDRFSAERLKGVDSTLKIQPAKLEDSAVYLCASSSRQGSYGYTFGSGTRLTVV.

The genes are TRBV29-1 and TRBJ2-7; 7 nucleotides match TRBD1. The junction had 13 bases not matched to a gene; V was cut back by 3 bases and J by 5 bases. In germline, CDR1 is SQVTM, CDR2 ANQGSEA. The CDR3 covers 15 residues. CDR3 DNA: TGCAGCGTTGAGCCCCGGGACAGTCTGTCTCACGAGCAGTACTTC. As protein: CSVEPRDSLSHEQYF.

V gene TRBV18 combines with J gene TRBJ2-3; possibly TRBD1 for D (6 bases). CDR3 size: 13 residues. Trimming removed 4 bases from V and 10 bases from J, with 15 bases in between. CDR1 and CDR2 (germline): KGHSH, LQKENI. The DNA of the CDR3 is TGTGCCAGCTCACGTTCCTCAGGGGACCCGCAGTATTTT. This sequence encodes CASSRSSGDPQYF.

This clone was found once. The chain joins TRBV3-1 (or the pseudogene TRBV3-2) to TRBJ1-5; 8 nucleotides agree with TRBD1. J lost 7 bases, V lost 0 bases, and 14 bases had no gene match. Per the germline V gene, CDR1 is LGHDT and CDR2 is YNNKEL (reference sequence). The CDR3 has 18 residues. For the CDR3, the DNA is TGTGCCAGCAGCCAAGATAGGGGTTACCAGGGGGCCCGCCAGCCCCAGCATTTT. Its protein is CASSQDRGYQGARQPQHF.

This clone appeared a single time. The CDR3 sequence: CASSVVGPGTDTQYF. In nucleotides, the CDR3 is TGTGCCAGCAGCGTAGTCGGACCAGGGACAGATACGCAGTATTTT. V and J are TRBV9 and TRBJ2-3; possible D gene TRBD1, 5 bases. From germline, CDR1 is SGDLS and CDR2 YYNGEE. The CDR3 has 15 amino acids. The V and J ends lost 0 bases and 3 bases respectively, with 11 bases between them.

The chain combines TRBV2 with TRBJ2-4, with D tentatively TRBD2 (5 bases). V was trimmed by 3 bases and J by 3 bases, leaving 12 bases between them. CDR3 length: 15 residues. From germline, CDR1 is SNHLY and CDR2 FYNNEI. The CDR3 DNA is TGTGCCAGCAGTGAGACTCGGGGAGACAAAAACATTCAGTACTTC. Its protein is CASSETRGDKNIQYF.